Listed here are 24 T cell receptor beta chains from one sample, sequenced in a study of radiation and T cells in renal cell carcinoma. Sequencing was performed with immunoSEQ multiplex PCR; in TCRdb, only in-frame clones are kept and a portion is missing. The sample carries tens of thousands of clones, around three quarters recorded once. The time point is: blood 2 weeks post-SBRT. Treatment of the sample: 15 Gy SBRT to primary tumor, nephrectomy 4 weeks later. The sequences come from blood, collected from a patient whose treatment included radiotherapy and nephrectomy. The origin of the receptors is a woman aged 70 to 79 with renal cell carcinoma.

The J gene is TRBJ2-2, the V gene TRBV5-1; a possible D gene is TRBD2 (6 bases). V lost 3 bases, J lost 8 bases, and 17 bases lay in between. This CDR3 region has 15 residues. CDR1 is SGHRS and CDR2 is YFSETQ in the germline V gene. Here the CDR3 DNA reads TGCGCCAGCAGCTCCGGGGGAAACCAAATGGGGGAGCTGTTTTTT. It is translated as CASSSGGNQMGELFF.

Comment on this clone: Other DNA sequences within the sample encode an identical CDR3. CDR3 sequence (DNA): TGTGCCAGTAGTATAGCGGTAAACACTGAAGCTTTCTTT. This sequence encodes CASSIAVNTEAFF. V gene TRBV19 combines with J gene TRBJ1-1; D gene unclear. With 1 base removed from V and 2 bases from J, the gap between germline ends came to 5 bases. Germline-derived CDR1 and CDR2 are LNHDA and SQIVND (reference sequence). The CDR3 is 13 amino acids.

Only one count was recorded for this clone. This chain uses TRBV11-3 with TRBJ2-6; 7 bases agree with TRBD1. The length of the CDR3 is 18 residues. V lost 5 bases to trimming and J lost 0 bases; unmatched junction nucleotides: 10. Germline CDR1 and CDR2: SGHNT and YENEEA. For the CDR3, the DNA is TGTGCCAGCAGCCCAGACGGGACAGCGAGCTCTGGGGCCAACGTCCTGACTTTC. Its protein product is CASSPDGTASSGANVLTF.

V gene TRBV7-3 combines with J gene TRBJ2-5; the D gene is possibly TRBD1 (7 bases). The CDR3 length is 17 residues. Deletions cut 1 base from V and 5 bases from J, with 20 bases between. Germline-derived CDR1 and CDR2 are SGHTA and FQGTGA. DNA of the CDR3: TGTGCCAGCAGCTTAAAGGGGGCCGGGGGCGCCAAGGAGACCCAGTACTTC. This translates into CASSLKGAGGAKETQYF.

The rearrangement uses TRBV27 and TRBJ2-3; a weak D match, TRBD2 (5 bases). Germline CDR1 is MNHEY and CDR2 is SMNVEV (reference sequence). This CDR3 is 13 amino acids long. Trimming removed 2 bases at V and 4 bases at J, with 7 bases between. Written as DNA, the CDR3 is TGTGCCAGCAGTTTAGCGGGTGCAGATACGCAGTATTTT. Amino acid sequence: CASSLAGADTQYF.

This clone was seen a few times. The chain combines TRBV7-2 with TRBJ2-2; 8 bases agree with TRBD1. Germline V lookup: CDR1 SGHTA, CDR2 FQGNSA. This CDR3 contains 16 residues. V lost 2 bases, J lost 7 bases, and 9 bases stayed unmatched. The CDR3 coding sequence is TGTGCCAGCAGCTTACAGGGGGCAAGAAATGGCGGGGAGCTGTTTTTT. Amino acid sequence: CASSLQGARNGGELFF.

Here the CDR3 DNA reads TGTGCCAGCAGCCCCACCCGAGGGGGCTATGGCTACACCTTC. It is translated as CASSPTRGGYGYTF. J is TRBJ1-2 and V is TRBV9, with D possibly matching TRBD1 (6 bases). There are 14 residues in the CDR3. Germline V gene lookup returns CDR1 SGDLS and CDR2 YYNGEE. V was clipped by 4 bases and J by 4 bases, with 14 bases between them.

The V gene is TRBV19, the J gene TRBJ2-1, with TRBD2 matching 8 bases. V was clipped by 1 base and J by 9 bases; unmatched bases: 5. The CDR3 spans 14 residues. Germline CDR1 is LNHDA and CDR2 is SQIVND (reference sequence). As DNA, the CDR3 is TGTGCCAGTAGTATAGCGGAACTAGCGGTTGAGCAGTTCTTC. It specifies CASSIAELAVEQFF.

V and J are TRBV11-2 and TRBJ2-2; 8 positions match TRBD2. The V and J ends lost 2 bases and 4 bases, in that order; junction bases with no gene match: 9. The CDR3 sequence is 17 residues long. Germline CDR1 and CDR2: SGHAT and FQNNGV. The CDR3, as DNA: TGTGCCAGCAGCTTAAGCCGGCGGGGGGCGACCACCGGGGAGCTGTTTTTT. Amino acids: CASSLSRRGATTGELFF.

J is TRBJ2-1 and V is TRBV29-1; the match to TRBD2 covers 11 bases. Germline V gene lookup returns CDR1 SQVTM and CDR2 ANQGSEA. Trimming took 2 bases from V and 5 from J; bases not matched to a gene: 8. This CDR3 is built from 16 residues. Here the CDR3 DNA reads TGCAGCGTTGAAAAACTAGCGGGAGTGGCACACAATGAGCAGTTCTTC. Translating gives CSVEKLAGVAHNEQFF.

The J gene is TRBJ2-3, the V gene TRBV19, with 8 nucleotides matching TRBD1. V lost 10 bases and J lost 4; bases outside the gene matches: 10. Germline V gene lookup returns CDR1 LNHDA and CDR2 SQIVND (reference sequence). This CDR3 has 14 amino acids. The CDR3 reads CATGRGQGADTQYF. CDR3 bases: TGTGCCACGGGGCGAGGACAGGGAGCAGATACGCAGTATTTT. Looking up the rest from reference TRBV19 and TRBJ2-3 gives the full variable domain: DGGITQSPKYLFRKEGQNVTLSCEQNLNHDAMYWYRQDPGQGLRLIYYSQIVNDFQKGDIAEGYSVSREKKESFPLTVTSAQKNPTAFYLCATGRGQGADTQYFGPGTRLTVL.

The chain couples TRBV4-1 to TRBJ2-2; 9 bases align to TRBD2. The CDR3 has 19 amino acids. The trim removed 0 bases at V and 0 bases at J, leaving 8 bases unmatched. Germline assignment: CDR1 MGHRA and CDR2 YSYEKL. CDR3 region: CASSQDLTSGFPNTGELFF. CDR3 DNA: TGCGCCAGCAGCCAAGATTTAACTAGCGGGTTTCCGAACACCGGGGAGCTGTTTTTT.

In this sample, this clone turned up a few times. The chain combines TRBV25-1 with TRBJ2-2; D uncertain. V was cut by 7 bases and J by 7 bases, with 13 bases left in between. The germline CDR1 and CDR2 sequences are MGHDK and SYGVNS. The CDR3 is made up of 13 amino acids. This chain's CDR3 is CASTGPRIGELFF. CDR3 in DNA: TGTGCCAGCACCGGCCCCAGGATCGGGGAGCTGTTTTTT.

The V gene is TRBV27, the J gene TRBJ2-2, with 9 bases aligning to TRBD1. The germline CDR1 and CDR2 sequences are MNHEY and SMNVEV (reference sequence). V was pared by 3 bases and J by 5 bases, with 4 bases of the junction left unmatched. This CDR3 has 15 residues. As DNA, the CDR3 is TGTGCCAGCAGTTTTGGGACAGGGTTTACCGGGGAGCTGTTTTTT. As protein: CASSFGTGFTGELFF.

V gene TRBV6-5 combines with J gene TRBJ1-1, with TRBD1 matching over 11 bases. With 2 bases clipped from V and 3 bases from J, the junction kept 2 bases outside the gene matches. The CDR3 totals 15 residues. CDR1 MNHEY and CDR2 SVGAGI come from the germline V gene. The CDR3 DNA reads as TGTGCCAGCAGTTACCAGGGACAGGGGGACACTGAAGCTTTCTTT. Amino acid sequence: CASSYQGQGDTEAFF.

Turning to this clone: At one of its ends the junction is not consistent with the germline gene, which may arise from a read error. The CDR3 spells CASSAFDF. The CDR3 nucleotides read TGTGCCAGCAGCGCCTTCGATTTT. The chain uses TRBV5-6 and TRBJ1-5; unclear D gene. The CDR3 length is 8 residues. CDR1 and CDR2 (germline): SGHDT, YYEEEE.

The rearrangement joins TRBV21-1 to TRBJ2-7; the tabulated D call, TRBD2, remains unverified against the DNA. TRBV21-1 is a known pseudogene. This CDR3 has 17 residues. CDR3 in amino acids: CASSKGTGLEVVGEQYF. The DNA of the CDR3 is TGTGCCAGCAGCAAAGGGACGGGACTCGAGGTTGTAGGGGAGCAGTACTTC.

This sequence joins TRBV29-1 and TRBJ2-7; 8 bases are shared with TRBD1. This CDR3 contains 11 residues. Losses at the gene ends were 6 bases for V and 6 bases for J; bases not matched to a gene: 4. Germline loops: CDR1 SQVTM, CDR2 ANQGSEA. The CDR3 protein is CSVQGASEQYF. Here the CDR3 DNA reads TGCAGCGTCCAGGGGGCCTCCGAGCAGTACTTC.

The J gene is TRBJ1-1, the V gene TRBV30; D perhaps matches TRBD1 (5 bases). The V end lost 0 bases, the J end lost 0 bases, and 11 bases lay between the germline ends. The germline CDR1 and CDR2 sequences are GTSNPN and SVGIG (reference sequence). The CDR3 loop spans 15 amino acids. CDR3 residues: CAWSVRGGMNTEAFF. The CDR3 DNA follows: TGTGCCTGGAGTGTAAGGGGAGGGATGAACACTGAAGCTTTCTTT.

The chain uses TRBV13 and TRBJ2-1, with 11 positions matching TRBD2. J lost 11 bases, V lost 0 bases, and 6 bases had no gene match. Looked up from germline, CDR1 is PRHDT and CDR2 is FYEKMQ (reference sequence). This CDR3 comprises 15 residues. CDR3 coding DNA: TGTGCCAGCAGCTTAGGCCTGTCTAGCGGGGGGCAGCAGTTCTTC. Translated: CASSLGLSSGGQQFF. Full variable domain (rest looked up from reference TRBV13 and TRBJ2-1): AAGVIQSPRHLIKEKRETATLKCYPIPRHDTVYWYQQGPGQDPQFLISFYEKMQSDKGSIPDRFSAQQFSDYHSELNMSSLELGDSALYFCASSLGLSSGGQQFFGPGTRLTVL.

The gene calls are TRBV9 and TRBJ2-1, with a possible D match to TRBD1 (6 bases). Germline CDR1 is SGDLS and CDR2 is YYNGEE. The ends were cut back, 0 bases at V and 9 bases at J, with 22 bases in the middle. This CDR3 comprises 17 residues. The CDR3 sequence is CASSVEQGAQGWAEQFF. The CDR3 DNA follows: TGTGCCAGCAGCGTAGAACAGGGTGCCCAGGGGTGGGCTGAGCAGTTCTTC.

This clone was counted once. The chain uses TRBV18 and TRBJ2-5; D gene ambiguous. Germline V gene lookup returns CDR1 KGHSH and CDR2 LQKENI. CDR3 length: 12 residues. V lost 2 bases and J 1 base, leaving 2 bases between the germline ends. The CDR3 here is CASSPVQETQYF. CDR3 nucleotide sequence: TGTGCCAGCTCACCAGTCCAAGAGACCCAGTACTTC.

The rearrangement uses TRBV18 and TRBJ2-5; the match to TRBD1 covers 7 bases. CDR1 is KGHSH, CDR2 LQKENI, per germline. The CDR3 has 14 amino acids. Unmatched junction bases numbered 2, after V lost 3 bases and J lost 1 base. The chain's CDR3 is CASSPGQTQETQYF. The CDR3 bases are TGTGCCAGCTCACCGGGACAGACCCAAGAGACCCAGTACTTC.

The V call is TRBV9, the J call TRBJ2-1, with D tentatively TRBD2 (5 bases). The germline V gene encodes CDR1 SGDLS and CDR2 YYNGEE. CDR3 length: 16 amino acids. V dropped 0 bases and J dropped 3 bases, with 13 bases sitting between them. CDR3 loop: CASSVAGSTNYNEQFF. The CDR3 DNA reads as TGTGCCAGCAGCGTAGCGGGGAGCACAAACTACAATGAGCAGTTCTTC.